Following are 19 T cell receptor beta chains from one sample sequenced in a study of T cells in women clearing cervical HPV infection. The method was immunoSEQ multiplex PCR; TCRdb's version includes in-frame clones alone and lacks a portion of them. Recorded for this sample: about 32,000 clones. The sample was blood buffy coat. These receptor sequences come from a woman between 18 and 70 years old with a cervical HPV16 infection that either progressed to CIN3+ or cleared (not recorded which).

A word on this clone: The sequenced fragment ends 3 residues before the CDR3 boundary, so the rest is inferred from the germline J gene. Other DNA sequences in this sample translate to the same CDR3. The V gene is TRBV18, the J gene TRBJ2-5; no clear D. Germline CDR1 KGHSH, CDR2 LQKENI. V lost 0 bases and J lost 1, with 6 bases in between. The CDR3 totals 14 residues. CDR3 DNA (partial): TGTGCCAGCTCACCACCGTCACTCCAAGAGACC. Translation gives CASSPPSLQET. The whole CDR3 sequence is CASSPPSLQETQYF.

Concerning this clone itself: The read halts 3 residues ahead of the CDR3 end, with the missing end drawn from the germline J gene. The rearrangement joins TRBV6-1 to TRBJ1-6; D possibly corresponds to TRBD1 (5 bases). The germline V gene has CDR1 MNHNS and CDR2 SASEGT. CDR3 length: 15 amino acids. Trimming left V 3 bases short and J 6 bases short, with 12 bases between. The part of the CDR3 DNA that was read is TGTGCCAGCAGTGAGGGGCGACAGATTAATTCACCC. Translating gives CASSEGRQINSP. In full, the CDR3 reads CASSEGRQINSPLHF.

CDR3 protein: CASSEPRNSGPYEQYF. The covered CDR3 bases are TGTGCCAGCAGTGAGCCTAGGAACAGCGGTCCCTACGAG. V is TRBV6-1 and J is TRBJ2-7, with D tentatively TRBD2 (5 bases). The CDR3 end is not reached by the read, which stops 3 residues before it; the germline J gene fills it in. CDR3 length equals 16 residues. V lost 3 bases and J 2 bases, leaving 17 bases between the germline ends. Germline V lookup: CDR1 MNHNS, CDR2 SASEGT.

As to this clone: The read terminates 3 residues before the CDR3 end, so the remaining end is supplied by the germline J gene. The chain has TRBV10-3 and TRBJ1-5; D call uncertain. Germline V gene data show CDR1 as ENHRY and CDR2 as SYGVKD. Between the trimmed V and J ends, which lost 5 bases and 4 bases, there was a span of 12 bases. This CDR3 is 14 amino acids long. CDR3 in amino acids: CAISLKGLNQPQHF. The CDR3 DNA, read in part, is TGTGCCATCAGTCTGAAAGGGTTAAATCAGCCC.

Points on this clone: From the germline J gene comes the end of the CDR3, since the read stops 3 residues before it. The chain joins TRBV20-1 to TRBJ2-7; D not resolved. V was pared by 0 bases and J by 0 bases, with 18 bases between. The CDR3 has 17 amino acids. Germline CDR1 and CDR2: DFQATT and SNEGSKA (reference sequence). The CDR3 loop reads CSARDQFGSISSYEQYF. Partial CDR3 DNA: TGCAGTGCTAGAGATCAATTCGGGTCAATAAGCTCCTACGAG.

Details on this clone: The sequence runs out 3 residues before the end of the CDR3; the remainder is reconstructed from the germline J gene. The rearrangement joins TRBV7-2 to TRBJ2-3; TRBD2 is a possible D gene (6 bases). The CDR3 is made up of 17 amino acids. Germline CDR1 reads SGHTA; CDR2 reads FQGNSA. Trimming removed 0 bases from V and 2 bases from J, with 15 bases in between. This chain's CDR3 is CASSLAPSALFTDTQYF. The sequenced part of the CDR3 DNA is TGTGCCAGCAGCTTAGCGCCTAGCGCCTTATTCACAGATACG.

With respect to this clone: The missing CDR3 end, 3 residues past where the read stops, is filled in from the germline J gene. The chain carries TRBV13 and TRBJ1-6, with a possible D match to TRBD1 (5 bases). The CDR3 is 14 residues long. Germline V gene sequence: CDR1 PRHDT, CDR2 FYEKMQ (reference sequence). Trimming removed 0 bases at V and 7 bases at J, with 7 bases between. Incomplete CDR3 DNA: TGTGCCAGCAGCTTAGGACAGGCGAATTCACCC. Translated, it gives CASSLGQANSP. The whole CDR3 is CASSLGQANSPLHF.

On this clone: The read halts 3 residues ahead of the CDR3 end, with the missing end drawn from the germline J gene. The gene calls are TRBV20-1 and TRBJ2-3, with 12 positions matching TRBD2. From germline, CDR1 is DFQATT and CDR2 SNEGSKA (reference sequence). The CDR3 extends over 15 amino acids. V was clipped by 3 bases and J by 7 bases; unmatched bases: 8. The CDR3 spells CSASPTSGGMNTQYF. CDR3 DNA (partial): TGCAGTGCTAGCCCCACTAGCGGGGGGATGAATACG.

A note on this clone: The CDR3 is cut off 3 residues early in the read; its end comes from the germline J gene. V is TRBV9 and J is TRBJ2-3; TRBD2 might be the D (6 bases). CDR3 length equals 15 residues. The germline V gene has CDR1 SGDLS and CDR2 YYNGEE. Trimming cost V 0 bases and J 3 bases, with 11 bases left between them. The CDR3 DNA, read in part, is TGTGCCAGCAGCGTAGGGGTGGGGACTACAGATACG. This translates into CASSVGVGTTDT. The entire CDR3 protein reads CASSVGVGTTDTQYF.

For this clone: The CDR3 goes on 3 residues after the read ends, and that part is filled in from the germline J gene. The V and J genes are TRBV18 and TRBJ2-3; 10 positions match TRBD2. The CDR3 runs 17 residues. Germline assignment: CDR1 KGHSH and CDR2 LQKENI. The ends lost 3 bases at V and 1 base at J; junction bases unmatched: 7. Here the CDR3 reads CASSPVTSGKRTDTQYF. The sequenced part of the CDR3 DNA is TGTGCCAGCTCACCGGTTACTAGCGGGAAACGCACAGATACG.

Concerning this clone itself: Read coverage stops 3 residues before the CDR3 terminus; the germline J gene supplies the remainder. The V gene is TRBV28, the J gene TRBJ2-5; maybe TRBD1 (6 bases). CDR1 is MDHEN and CDR2 is SYDVKM in the germline V gene. The ends were cut back, 7 bases at V and 6 bases at J, with 21 bases in the middle. The CDR3 loop spans 15 amino acids. CDR3 sequence reads: CASTLSHRDPKTQYF. The CDR3 DNA, read in part, is TGTGCCAGCACTTTGTCCCACAGGGACCCCAAGACC.

Comments on this clone: The read ends 3 residues before the CDR3 terminus; that terminus is restored from the germline J gene. This chain joins TRBV20-1 and TRBJ2-1; TRBD1 is a possible D gene (5 bases). CDR3 length equals 14 residues. Deletions cut 2 bases from V and 3 bases from J, with 11 bases between. In germline, CDR1 is DFQATT, CDR2 SNEGSKA (reference sequence). CDR3 bases read: TGCAGTGCTAGATTTCCGACAGACTACAATGAG. Amino acid sequence: CSARFPTDYNE. The whole CDR3 is CSARFPTDYNEQFF.

Regarding this clone: The read halts 3 residues ahead of the CDR3 end, with the missing end drawn from the germline J gene. The chain recombines TRBV5-5 with TRBJ1-1, with D perhaps matching TRBD1 (5 bases). Trimming removed 0 bases at V and 4 bases at J, with 10 bases between. Looked up from germline, CDR1 is SGHKS and CDR2 is YYEKEE (reference sequence). This CDR3 has 14 amino acids. The CDR3 bases that were read are TGTGCCAGCAGCTTGGATCCCCAGGGCACTGAA. As protein: CASSLDPQGTE. In full, the CDR3 reads CASSLDPQGTEAFF.

About this clone itself: The DNA ends 3 residues before the CDR3 does, and the rest of the CDR3 is filled in from the germline J gene. The V and J genes are TRBV5-1 and TRBJ1-6; 7 bases are a match to TRBD1. J was trimmed by 6 bases and V by 0 bases; bases with no gene match: 3. The V gene's germline CDR1 is SGHRS and CDR2 YFSETQ. This CDR3 spans 15 amino acids. CDR3 residues: CASSLEQGVNSPLHF. CDR3 bases read: TGCGCCAGCAGCTTGGAGCAGGGGGTTAATTCACCC.

With respect to this clone: At one end the junction does not follow the germline gene, possibly because of a read error. The read stops 3 residues short of the end of the CDR3; the missing end is completed from the germline J gene. This specimen includes other DNA sequences encoding the same CDR3. The chain uses TRBV5-1 and TRBJ2-7; 9 nucleotides line up with TRBD1. The CDR3 sequence is 14 residues long. Per germline, CDR1 SGHRS and CDR2 YFSETQ. The CDR3 spells CASSLGQGPYEQYF. CDR3 DNA, as far as it was read: TGCGCTAGCAGCTTGGGACAGGGTCCCTACGAG.

A remark on this clone: The read finishes 3 residues shy of the CDR3 end, and the germline J gene is used to complete it. The chain links TRBV7-9 to TRBJ1-6; tentative D call: TRBD1 (5 bases). This CDR3 comprises 15 residues. The V gene lost 2 bases and the J gene lost 3 bases, with 8 bases spanning the gap. Germline CDR1 and CDR2: SEHNR and FQNEAQ (reference sequence). The sequenced part of the CDR3 DNA is TGTGCCAGCAGCTTAATGGACATCTATAATTCACCC. This translates into CASSLMDIYNSP. The full-length CDR3 reads as CASSLMDIYNSPLHF.

Concerning this clone: The DNA ends 3 residues before the CDR3 does, and the rest of the CDR3 is filled in from the germline J gene. The chain joins TRBV18 to TRBJ1-2; perhaps TRBD1 as D (5 bases). This CDR3 has 13 amino acids. V dropped 3 bases and J dropped 4 bases, with 9 bases sitting between them. Germline V CDR1 and CDR2: KGHSH, LQKENI. The CDR3 DNA, read in part, is TGTGCCAGCTCACCGGGACTCATCTATGGC. It encodes CASSPGLIYG. The CDR3 reads in full as CASSPGLIYGYTF. Based on the CDR3 plus reference TRBV18 and TRBJ1-2, the full variable domain is NAGVMQNPRHLVRRRGQEARLRCSPMKGHSHVYWYRQLPEEGLKFMVYLQKENIIDESGMPKERFSAEFPKEGPSILRIQQVVRGDSAAYFCASSPGLIYGYTFGSGTRLTVV.

Concerning this clone itself: Sequencing ends 3 residues short of the CDR3 end; the germline J gene provides the rest. This chain connects TRBV20-1 to TRBJ1-5, with a weak D call TRBD1 (6 bases). Deletions cut 3 bases from V and 4 bases from J, with 13 bases between. The germline CDR1 and CDR2 sequences are DFQATT and SNEGSKA (reference sequence). This CDR3 is 14 amino acids long. CDR3 DNA (partial): TGCAGTGCTAGGCCGGGACAACTGAATCAGCCC. This encodes CSARPGQLNQP. The entire CDR3 protein reads CSARPGQLNQPQHF.

A remark on this clone: Sequencing ends 3 residues short of the CDR3 end; the germline J gene provides the rest. The J gene is TRBJ2-1, the V gene TRBV12-3 or TRBV12-4; 8 nucleotides line up with TRBD2. This CDR3 comprises 15 residues. Trimming at V came to 5 bases and at J to 0 bases, leaving 3 bases not matched to a gene. The CDR3 protein is CASSLSGSSYNEQFF. The sequenced CDR3 bases are TGTGCCAGCAGTCTGAGCGGGAGCTCCTACAATGAG.